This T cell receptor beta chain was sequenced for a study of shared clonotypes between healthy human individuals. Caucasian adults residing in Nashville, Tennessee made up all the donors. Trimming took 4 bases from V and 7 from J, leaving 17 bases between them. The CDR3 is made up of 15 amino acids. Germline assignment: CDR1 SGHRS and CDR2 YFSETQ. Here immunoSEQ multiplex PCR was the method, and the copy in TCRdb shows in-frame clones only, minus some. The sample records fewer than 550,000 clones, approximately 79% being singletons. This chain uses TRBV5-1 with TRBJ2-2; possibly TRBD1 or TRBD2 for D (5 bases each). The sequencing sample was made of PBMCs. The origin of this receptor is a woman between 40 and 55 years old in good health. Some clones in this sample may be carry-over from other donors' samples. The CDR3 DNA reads TGCGCCAGCAGCGTCGGCCGTGTGGGGGTCGGGGAGCTGTTTTTT. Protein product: CASSVGRVGVGELFF.